The rows below give T cell receptor beta chains drawn from one sample of a study of cytotoxic CD8 clonotypes in ibrutinib-treated CLL. The data were produced by immunoSEQ multiplex PCR, yet TCRdb's version contains in-frame clones alone and is incomplete. The sample holds roughly 180,000 clones; about 84% are singletons and the top ten take roughly 4.6%. The source material was PBMCs, sampled after 24 months of ibrutinib treatment. These receptors all come from a human donor with chronic lymphocytic leukemia. Both conserved end residues are trimmed from each CDR3. Fields, in order: J gene, V gene, CDR3 length, CDR3 protein.

>TRBJ1-3|TRBV7-6|14
ASSSSGSASGNTIY
>TRBJ2-7|TRBV27|11
ASSLDRGGEQY
>TRBJ2-3|TRBV5-6|12
ASSFISSTDTQY
>TRBJ2-7|TRBV7-3|11
ASSLGRDYEQY
>TRBJ2-7|TRBV19|13
ASSNRRDRSYEQY
>TRBJ2-5|TRBV27|13
ASSLSGQAVGPQY
>TRBJ2-3|TRBV30|11
AWKGGGTDTQY
>TRBJ2-7|TRBV21-1|14
ASRTRPGGRTYEQY
>TRBJ1-2|TRBV18|14
ASSPRYDRGDGGYT
>TRBJ2-1|TRBV7-3|14
ASSLNKPGDENEQF
>TRBJ2-3|TRBV7-9|17
ASSLLTSGGTTSTDTQY
>TRBJ2-7|TRBV7-7|12
ASSLCVRPYEQY
>TRBJ2-7|TRBV28|16
ASSLFDLSSGRLSGQY
>TRBJ2-5|TRBV5-1|12
ASSFGTLQETQY
>TRBJ2-7|TRBV2|12
ASSKTGETYEQY
>TRBJ1-1|TRBV7-9|10
ASSLRGTEAF
>TRBJ2-5|TRBV6-6|11
ASHPGYQETQY
>TRBJ2-7|TRBV29-1|15
SVDLALAGGLTYEQY
>TRBJ1-1|TRBV18|15
ASSPAGQGALNTEAF
>TRBJ2-1|TRBV29-1|12
SVDRLADLNEQF
>TRBJ1-1|TRBV4-3|9
ASGRFGLAF
>TRBJ1-2|TRBV19|11
ASSQTGAHGYT
>TRBJ1-4|TRBV5-5|12
ASEIGSSNEKLF
>TRBJ2-7|TRBV2|14
ASRTQGTLRTYEQY
>TRBJ2-1|TRBV4-1|14
ASSQDKIAGFTEQF
>TRBJ2-7|TRBV4-3|14
ASSQAAQREVYEQY
>TRBJ2-1|TRBV27|14
ASSLYQAGGYNEQF
>TRBJ1-4|TRBV7-3|12
ASSLTGTASELF
>TRBJ2-1|TRBV18|11
ASSPGQTNEQF
>TRBJ1-3|TRBV5-1|14
ASSLGTESSGNTIY
>TRBJ2-1|TRBV7-7|13
ASSPARSSYNEQF
>TRBJ1-1|TRBV18|14
ASSPLAGPLNTEAF
>TRBJ1-1|TRBV5-1|13
ASSLETGRLTEAF
>TRBJ1-5|TRBV29-1|11
SVEVESNQPQH
>TRBJ2-7|TRBV2|10
ASTTSSYEQY
>TRBJ2-3|TRBV2|11
ASVYGGTDTQY
>TRBJ1-1|TRBV30|10
AWKGRVTEAF